This TCR beta chain was sequenced in a study of T cell changes during pregnancy in multiple sclerosis. V lost 6 bases and J lost 8; bases outside the gene matches: 6. Germline V lookup: CDR1 SNHLY, CDR2 FYNNEI. This CDR3 spans 13 amino acids. TCRdb keeps only in-frame clones here, not all; method: immunoSEQ multiplex PCR. The table lists about 80,000 clones, roughly nine tenths of them singletons. The chain joins TRBV2 to TRBJ2-4; TRBD1 aligns across 8 bases. The source was peripheral blood, collected before pregnancy. The sequence derives from a female donor with multiple sclerosis, enrolled in a pregnancy study. The CDR3 spells CASSGDRGDIQYF. Written as DNA, the CDR3 is TGTGCCAGCAGCGGCGACAGGGGAGACATTCAGTACTTC.